This T cell receptor beta chain was sequenced during a study of shared clonotypes between healthy human individuals. Study summary: The composition of the donors was a couple of women and three men aged 18 to 49. Per donor, three plates held CD4 naive cells, three held CD4 memory, two held CD8 naive and one held CD8 memory. Notes on the study in general: Sequencing of the sorted subsets was shown by rarefaction to be incomplete despite large depth.

In the case of this clone: The antigen remains undetermined. Other DNA sequences from this sample encode an identical CDR3 as well.

CD45RO-negative CD8 cells positively selected for CCR7 made up the naive population, which excluded terminally differentiated effector memory CD45RA+ cells. For every subset, genomic DNA was evenly distributed across several immunoSEQ plates. Data came from immunoSEQ multiplex PCR; TCRdb stores just in-frame clones and leaves some out. Found here are about 2 million clones, approximately 95% of them singletons; the top ten hold around 1.2%. The V gene lost 1 base and the J gene lost 5 bases, with 5 bases spanning the gap. The CDR3 consists of 12 residues. Germline CDR1 reads MGHRA; CDR2 reads YSYEKL.

The sequenced sample consisted of naive CD8+ T cells sorted from blood. The rearrangement uses TRBV4-1 and TRBJ1-1; the D is unclear. The receptor comes from a young man in good health. CDR3 sequence: CASSQAGTEAFF. The CDR3 nucleotides are TGCGCCAGCAGCCAAGCCGGGACTGAAGCTTTCTTT.